This T cell receptor beta chain is drawn from a study of T-cell reconstitution after alpha-beta-depleted transplantation in children. The authors prepared the TCRbeta library with unique molecular identifiers. TCRdb processed the PCR reads anew with MiXCR; each CDR3 protein has one entry. The sample consists of hundreds of thousands of distinct CDR3 sequences, 12% of them appearing once. This CDR3 spans 15 amino acids. CDR1 is ENHRY, CDR2 SYGVKD, per germline. V lost 6 bases and J lost 3; bases outside the gene matches: 7. A few counts support this clonotype. This receptor was obtained from a human donor who donated a stem cell graft to a child with combined immunodeficiency. This specimen was PBMCs from the stem cell graft donor, taken from the stem cell graft. J is TRBJ2-2 and V is TRBV10-3; 7 bases agree with TRBD1. The CDR3 loop is CAISADRADTGELFF. As DNA, the CDR3 is TGTGCCATCAGCGCCGACAGGGCGGACACCGGGGAGCTGTTTTTT.